This T cell receptor beta chain was found in a study of blood T cells in healthy people across ages. CDR3 length: 13 residues. The V gene's germline CDR1 is SGHTA and CDR2 FQGTGA. The sample providers were healthy Caucasian people from Russia, aged roughly 6 to 90. The authors isolated at least 6.5 million PBMCs per sample. A sample-barcoded 5' primer and a J-beta primer mix were used in a second PCR of roughly 7 to 11 cycles. TCRdb re-called the 5' RACE reads through MiXCR, storing one row per CDR3 protein. The sample shows around 800,000 distinct CDR3 sequences, 46% of them seen only once. The specimen sequenced was blood. The source is a man older than 75 in good health. The chain is built from TRBV7-3 and TRBJ2-5; no definite D call. The J call may be in error: the DNA end matches TRBJ2-7 better. This CDR3 reads CASSDGITHEQYF. The CDR3 bases are TGTGCCAGCAGCGACGGCATTACCCACGAGCAGTACTTC.